What follows are 17 T cell receptor beta chains derived from one specimen sequenced in a study of shared clonotypes between healthy human individuals (dated by TCRdb to 2020 to 2022). CD8 naive samples were obtained by positive selection for CCR7 among CD45RO-negative cells, yielding a CD45RA+CCR7+ population from which TemRA cells were excluded. Libraries came from the immunoSEQ multiplex PCR assay. Here the immuneACCESS table is served through TCRdb, limited to in-frame sequences with V and J called. Missing clones are a known gap in these copies; in checked studies unresolved V genes cover under half, and the rest lacks a known reason. In all, the sample holds hundreds of thousands of clones, and around 96% of those were seen once. 0.2% to 0.25% of the sample is in the top ten clones. Sequencing was performed on naive CD8+ T cells sorted from blood. Interpreted using the paper, the cell subset or site label stands for: CD45RA+CCR7+. The receptors shown here come from a man aged 25-45 years in good health.

This chain links TRBV29-1 with TRBJ1-1; unclear D gene. CDR1 and CDR2 (germline): SQVTM, ANQGSEA. This CDR3 comprises 13 residues. Between the trimmed V and J ends, which lost 4 bases and 4 bases, there was a span of 13 bases. The CDR3 DNA is TGCAGCGTTGCAGGTCCCTTTGGCACTGAAGCTTTCTTT. It codes for CSVAGPFGTEAFF.

The V gene is TRBV27, the J gene TRBJ1-5, with TRBD1 matching over 7 bases. J lost 0 bases, V lost 6 bases, and 14 bases had no gene match. CDR1 MNHEY and CDR2 SMNVEV come from the germline V gene (reference sequence). This CDR3 comprises 18 residues. The CDR3 here is CASRPTTRTGYSNQPQHF. DNA for the CDR3: TGTGCCAGCAGACCCACAACCAGGACAGGTTATAGCAATCAGCCCCAGCATTTT.

Written as DNA, the CDR3 is TGCAGCCCCGTGGAAGCCCAAAGCACAGATACGCAGTATTTT. The encoded protein is CSPVEAQSTDTQYF. The V gene is TRBV29-1, the J gene TRBJ2-3; D call uncertain. The germline V and J ends were trimmed by 8 bases and 0 bases, with 15 bases remaining between them. Germline V gene sequence: CDR1 SQVTM, CDR2 ANQGSEA. There are 14 residues in the CDR3.

This chain uses TRBV5-6 with TRBJ1-5; the D gene is possibly TRBD1 (5 bases). Per germline, CDR1 SGHDT and CDR2 YYEEEE. The CDR3 extends over 16 amino acids. V was pared by 0 bases and J by 2 bases, with 12 bases between. The CDR3 sequence is CASSLGAGQGNQPQHF. CDR3 DNA: TGTGCCAGCAGCTTGGGGGCGGGGCAGGGCAATCAGCCCCAGCATTTT.

This chain links TRBV29-1 with TRBJ1-4; tentatively, D is TRBD1 (5 bases). V was pared by 6 bases and J by 8 bases, with 13 bases between. The CDR3 extends over 12 amino acids. CDR1 and CDR2 from the germline V gene are SQVTM and ANQGSEA. In nucleotides, the CDR3 is TGCAGCGTAACAGGAGATTTCGAAAAACTGTTTTTT. Amino acid sequence: CSVTGDFEKLFF.

The chain uses TRBV29-1 and TRBJ2-3, with D maybe TRBD2 (6 bases). V dropped 4 bases and J dropped 4 bases, with 12 bases sitting between them. This CDR3 comprises 13 residues. Germline loops: CDR1 SQVTM, CDR2 ANQGSEA. CDR3 sequence reads: CSVVWRDSDTQYF. The CDR3 coding sequence is TGCAGCGTTGTCTGGCGGGATTCAGATACGCAGTATTTT.

The chain combines TRBV7-2 with TRBJ2-2; D remains unclear. Trimming left V 4 bases short and J 4 bases short, with 22 bases between. CDR3 length equals 18 residues. Germline V lookup: CDR1 SGHTA, CDR2 FQGNSA. CDR3 loop: CASSSEYRPSGPTGELFF. The CDR3 nucleotides are TGTGCCAGCAGCTCCGAGTATAGGCCTAGTGGGCCCACCGGGGAGCTGTTTTTT.

This sequence joins TRBV7-9 and TRBJ2-7, with D possibly matching TRBD2 (6 bases). This CDR3 contains 14 residues. CDR1 is SEHNR and CDR2 is FQNEAQ in the germline V gene (reference sequence). V gave up 2 bases and J gave up 0 bases, with 8 bases separating them. The chain's CDR3 is CASSLNGGSYEQYF. The CDR3 DNA reads as TGTGCCAGCAGCTTAAACGGGGGCTCCTACGAGCAGTACTTC.

This rearrangement joins TRBV7-2 to TRBJ2-5; a weak D match, TRBD1 (6 bases). The J call could be wrong; TRBJ2-7 is a better fit for the DNA end. Looked up from germline, CDR1 is SGHTA and CDR2 is FQGNSA. The CDR3 length is 14 residues. The CDR3 here is CASSPRDNSYEQYF. The DNA of the CDR3 is TGTGCCAGCAGCCCCCGGGACAACTCCTACGAGCAGTACTTC.

This chain connects TRBV27 to TRBJ2-2, with TRBD2 identical over 12 bases. Germline loops: CDR1 MNHEY, CDR2 SMNVEV (reference sequence). Trimming at V came to 2 bases and at J to 7 bases, leaving 11 bases not matched to a gene. The CDR3 contains 18 residues. CDR3 coding DNA: TGTGCCAGCAGTTTAGCCCCACGGACTAGCGGGAAAAACGGGGAGCTGTTTTTT. Translated: CASSLAPRTSGKNGELFF.

The chain combines TRBV9 with TRBJ2-3; D unresolved. Trimming stripped 0 bases from V and 6 bases from J, with 8 bases between. Germline V gene sequence: CDR1 SGDLS, CDR2 YYNGEE. There are 13 residues in the CDR3. CDR3 amino acids: CASSVAEPDTQYF. DNA for the CDR3: TGTGCCAGCAGCGTAGCTGAGCCCGATACGCAGTATTTT.

The V gene is TRBV27, the J gene TRBJ2-7; 12 bases fit TRBD2. Germline V CDR1 and CDR2: MNHEY, SMNVEV (reference sequence). V was clipped by 6 bases and J by 6 bases; unmatched bases: 6. This CDR3 has 14 residues. DNA for the CDR3: TGTGCCAGCAGCGTCCTAGCGGGAGGGCCCGAGCAGTACTTC. Its translation: CASSVLAGGPEQYF.

This chain joins TRBV19 and TRBJ1-1, with 10 bases fitting TRBD1. The V gene's germline CDR1 is LNHDA and CDR2 SQIVND (reference sequence). The CDR3 is 14 residues long. Trimming cost V 8 bases and J 6 bases; bases outside gene matches: 9. The CDR3 DNA sequence: TGTGCCAGTCTCCCTCGACAGGGGGCTTCTGAAGCTTTCTTT. It codes for CASLPRQGASEAFF. Full variable domain (outside the CDR3, taken from reference TRBV19 and TRBJ1-1): DGGITQSPKYLFRKEGQNVTLSCEQNLNHDAMYWYRQDPGQGLRLIYYSQIVNDFQKGDIAEGYSVSREKKESFPLTVTSAQKNPTAFYLCASLPRQGASEAFFGQGTRLTVV.

The V gene is TRBV2, the J gene TRBJ2-7; perhaps TRBD2 as D (6 bases). V gave up 2 bases and J gave up 0 bases, with 11 bases separating them. Germline V CDR1 and CDR2: SNHLY, FYNNEI. The CDR3 length is 15 residues. DNA for the CDR3: TGTGCCAGCAGTGAAATGGGACTCAACTCCTACGAGCAGTACTTC. Its protein product is CASSEMGLNSYEQYF.

V is TRBV7-8 and J is TRBJ2-7; TRBD2 might be the D (5 bases). This CDR3 has 14 residues. Germline values: CDR1 SGHVS, CDR2 FQNEAQ. V lost 5 bases to trimming and J lost 2 bases, with 13 bases between them. In DNA, the CDR3 is TGTGCCAGCAGCCTACTAGAGAGTACCTACGAGCAGTACTTC. Its translation is CASSLLESTYEQYF.

CDR3 loop: CASSLFGTGVAYEQYF. CDR3 DNA sequence: TGTGCCAGCAGCTTATTCGGGACGGGGGTGGCGTACGAGCAGTACTTC. The chain uses TRBV7-9 and TRBJ2-7; weak D call: TRBD2 (6 bases). Germline CDR1 reads SEHNR; CDR2 reads FQNEAQ (reference sequence). This CDR3 comprises 16 residues. Trimming left V 2 bases short and J 4 bases short, with 18 bases between.

The chain couples TRBV2 to TRBJ1-4; D not resolved. From germline, CDR1 is SNHLY and CDR2 FYNNEI. This CDR3 is built from 15 residues. V lost 5 bases and J lost 5, with 15 bases in between. The CDR3 region has the DNA TGTGCCAGCAGTTTCGAAGGGAGGGAGAATGAAAAACTGTTTTTT. Translated, it gives CASSFEGRENEKLFF.